Here is one T cell receptor beta chain with its context. What it recognizes is unknown. TCRdb's copy holds only in-frame clones and misses some; the assay was immunoSEQ multiplex PCR. The table includes 90,000 to 120,000 clones, around 92% detected once. The CDR3 covers 19 residues. V was clipped by 2 bases and J by 8 bases; unmatched bases: 23. Germline CDR1 and CDR2: MNHEY and SVGEGT. These data come from a study of T cell responses to AZD1222 COVID-19 vaccine. As for the study in general: It was second doses at about 4 or about 12 weeks that were pooled.

Study results and caveats: Repertoires were obtained solely post-peak T cell response.

V usage is TRBV6-2 or TRBV6-3 and J usage is TRBJ2-7; 8 bases match TRBD2. The sequence derives from an adult in good health. The specimen comprised peripheral blood, sampled on day 0 of AZD1222 vaccination. As DNA, the CDR3 is TGTGCCAGCAGTTACCCTCAAATATTACTAGCGGAGGGGGAAGGGCAGCAGTACTTC. Translated: CASSYPQILLAEGEGQQYF.